In this sample, the clone carrying this T cell receptor (beta chain) turned up a few times. Its specificity is not known. One entry per CDR3 protein, called by TCRdb with MiXCR from the reads. Among some 920,000 distinct CDR3 sequences, around 32% were seen once, and the ten largest hold 13%. The data belong to a study of T cell repertoires in cytomegalovirus infection. About the research overall: Public TCR beta signatures were indicative of both CMV infection and a matching HLA type.

Study observations and caveats: The ex vivo response was dominated by HLA-C-restricted CMV-specific TCR beta clonotypes.

CDR1 and CDR2 from the germline V gene are SNHLY and FYNNEI. CDR3 length: 14 residues. This sample comprised cultured CD8+ T cells from PBMCs, obtained from culture after CMV antigen stimulation. This chain connects TRBV2 to TRBJ2-2; 7 bases agree with TRBD2. The receptor's source is a human donor in good health (CMV status not recorded). Some clones in this sample may be carry-over from other donors' samples. CDR3 sequence (DNA): TGTGCTGGGTTGGAGCGGGGAAACACCGGGGAGCTGTTTTTT. Translating gives CAGLERGNTGELFF.